Below, 30 T cell receptor beta chains from the same sample are listed, as sequenced in a study of T-cell reconstitution after alpha-beta-depleted transplantation in children. Library preparation (for TCRbeta) was performed with unique molecular identifiers. TCRdb passed the PCR reads through MiXCR, listing each CDR3 protein once. The sample carries about 190,000 distinct CDR3 sequences, approximately 10% recorded once. This specimen consisted of PBMCs, obtained before TCRalphabeta/CD19-depleted stem cell transplant. The receptors originated from a boy aged 2-9 years with acute myeloid leukemia, due to receive a stem cell transplant.

This clonotype was counted ten times or more. V and J are TRBV19 and TRBJ2-2, with TRBD2 identical over 11 bases. Germline V gives CDR1 LNHDA, CDR2 SQIVND (reference sequence). V lost 11 bases to trimming and J lost 1 base; unmatched junction nucleotides: 3. The CDR3 extends over 14 amino acids. The CDR3 protein is CASGTSGNTGELFF. CDR3 nucleotide sequence: TGTGCCTCTGGGACTAGCGGGAACACCGGGGAGCTGTTTTTT.

In its sample, this clonotype was seen a few times. This chain connects TRBV12-3 or TRBV12-4 to TRBJ2-1; no reliable D call. CDR3 length equals 17 residues. V lost 3 bases to trimming and J lost 2 bases, with 17 bases between them. CDR3 region: CASSFEAGRMTYNEQFF. DNA of the CDR3: TGTGCCAGCAGTTTTGAGGCAGGCCGCATGACCTACAATGAGCAGTTCTTC.

At least ten counts were recorded for this clonotype. The chain recombines TRBV6-5 with TRBJ1-5; D unclear. Trimming cost V 0 bases and J 5 bases, with 8 bases left between them. The CDR3 contains 14 residues. Germline-derived CDR1 and CDR2 are MNHEY and SVGAGI. CDR3 in DNA: TGTGCCAGCAGTTACTCGTTCGGTCATCAGCCCCAGCATTTT. This gives the protein CASSYSFGHQPQHF.

This clonotype was seen at least ten times. The rearrangement links TRBV2 to TRBJ2-5, with 10 bases aligning to TRBD2. Per the germline V gene, CDR1 is SNHLY and CDR2 is FYNNEI. This CDR3 comprises 14 residues. V lost 4 bases to trimming and J lost 5 bases; unmatched junction nucleotides: 4. The CDR3 DNA reads as TGTGCCAGCAGTGGAGGGACTAGCGCGGAGACCCAGTACTTC. Encoded protein: CASSGGTSAETQYF.

This clonotype was found many times. The chain is built from TRBV7-6 and TRBJ2-2; a weak D match, TRBD1 (6 bases). Germline CDR1 and CDR2: SGHVS and FNYEAQ. V was clipped by 4 bases and J by 6 bases, with 15 bases between them. This CDR3 contains 15 residues. This CDR3 is CASSSTNRVAGELFF. Here the CDR3 DNA reads TGTGCCAGCAGCTCGACCAACAGGGTCGCCGGGGAGCTGTTTTTT.

This clonotype was found many times. CDR3 region: CASSLGQGTQETQYF. The CDR3 DNA reads TGTGCCAGCAGCTTGGGGCAGGGAACCCAAGAGACCCAGTACTTC. The chain carries TRBV5-6 and TRBJ2-5; maybe TRBD1 (5 bases). The germline V gene encodes CDR1 SGHDT and CDR2 YYEEEE. Trimming cost V 0 bases and J 1 base, with 10 bases left between them. This CDR3 contains 15 residues.

This clonotype has a count of ten or more. The chain employs TRBV10-3 and TRBJ2-2, with D unclear. The CDR3 loop spans 13 amino acids. The V gene lost 6 bases and the J gene lost 8 bases, with 13 bases spanning the gap. Germline V gene data show CDR1 as ENHRY and CDR2 as SYGVKD. This CDR3 reads CAISVDLPGELFF. CDR3 nucleotide sequence: TGTGCCATCAGCGTTGACCTCCCGGGGGAGCTGTTTTTT.

The table lists this clonotype with many counts. V and J are TRBV6-4 and TRBJ2-3; 12 nucleotides match TRBD1. Germline V gene lookup returns CDR1 MRHNA and CDR2 SNTAGT. CDR3 size: 15 residues. Trimming cost V 3 bases and J 4 bases; bases outside gene matches: 2. The CDR3 DNA follows: TGTGCCAGCAGTGAAGGGACAGGGGGCTCAGATACGCAGTATTTT. Protein: CASSEGTGGSDTQYF.

This clonotype was counted many times. The rearrangement uses TRBV12-3 or TRBV12-4 and TRBJ2-4; D may be TRBD1 (5 bases). Trimming shortened V by 2 bases and J by 8 bases, and 10 bases separated the two germline ends. CDR3 length equals 13 residues. In nucleotides, the CDR3 is TGTGCCAGCAGTTTAAAACAGGTCGACATTCAGTACTTC. Translated: CASSLKQVDIQYF.

This clonotype was detected ten times or more. V is TRBV12-3 or TRBV12-4 and J is TRBJ1-2, with 12 bases aligning to TRBD1. The CDR3 is 15 amino acids. V trimming: 1 base; J trimming: 8 bases; junction bases outside the gene matches: 5. Written as DNA, the CDR3 is TGTGCCAGCAGTTTAGAACCGGGACAGGGGGCCGGCTACACCTTC. This translates into CASSLEPGQGAGYTF.

This chain links TRBV11-2 with TRBJ2-3; 7 bases line up with TRBD2. CDR3 length: 19 residues. With 7 bases clipped from V and 2 bases from J, the junction kept 21 bases outside the gene matches. Germline V CDR1 and CDR2: SGHAT, FQNNGV. The CDR3 sequence: CASTQGLHRNMKITDTQYF. Here the CDR3 DNA reads TGTGCCAGCACCCAGGGACTACATCGGAACATGAAAATCACAGATACGCAGTATTTT.

This clonotype came up many times. Written as DNA, the CDR3 is TGTGCCAGTAAGTTACTCGGTGCCACTGAAGCTTTCTTT. Translation gives CASKLLGATEAFF. This sequence joins TRBV19 and TRBJ1-1, with D uncertain. This CDR3 spans 13 amino acids. Germline values: CDR1 LNHDA, CDR2 SQIVND (reference sequence). Trimming shortened V by 7 bases and J by 4 bases, and 13 bases separated the two germline ends.

At least ten counts were recorded for this clonotype. This chain uses TRBV3-1 with TRBJ2-7; 12 nucleotides line up with TRBD2. Per the germline V gene, CDR1 is LGHDT and CDR2 is YNNKEL (reference sequence). This CDR3 has 15 residues. The ends lost 5 bases at V and 4 bases at J; junction bases unmatched: 6. DNA of the CDR3: TGTGCCAGCAGCACCGGACTAGCGGGATATTACGAGCAGTACTTC. This sequence encodes CASSTGLAGYYEQYF.

The sample holds many counts of this clonotype. This CDR3 reads CSVLALSYNEQFF. The CDR3 DNA reads as TGCAGCGTTTTAGCATTATCCTACAATGAGCAGTTCTTC. V is TRBV29-1 and J is TRBJ2-1; D unresolved. This CDR3 has 13 residues. Trimming cost V 5 bases and J 1 base, with 9 bases left between them. Germline V gives CDR1 SQVTM, CDR2 ANQGSEA.

This clonotype was counted at least ten times. V gene TRBV27 combines with J gene TRBJ2-2; D is perhaps TRBD2 (6 bases). CDR1 is MNHEY and CDR2 is SMNVEV in the germline V gene (reference sequence). The V gene lost 7 bases and the J gene lost 6 bases, with 12 bases spanning the gap. The CDR3 contains 13 residues. CDR3 sequence reads: CASTRGFAGELFF. The CDR3 DNA reads as TGTGCCAGCACTCGGGGGTTCGCCGGGGAGCTGTTTTTT.

This clonotype was seen at least ten times. The rearrangement uses TRBV2 and TRBJ2-4; TRBD1 might be the D (6 bases). Trimming cost V 1 base and J 15 bases, with 16 bases left between them. Germline lookup yields CDR1 SNHLY and CDR2 FYNNEI. The CDR3 length is 13 residues. In DNA form, the CDR3 reads TGTGCCAGCAGTGAAGGAGGTCAGGGGTCAGGGTACTTC. It specifies CASSEGGQGSGYF.

Ten or more counts support this clonotype. CDR3 in DNA: TGCGCCAGCAGCCAAGATCGGACGGCATCTGGGGCCAACGTCCTGACTTTC. Protein product: CASSQDRTASGANVLTF. This chain uses TRBV4-1 with TRBJ2-6; unclear D gene. From germline, CDR1 is MGHRA and CDR2 YSYEKL. The V end lost 0 bases, the J end lost 1 base, and 10 bases lay between the germline ends. The CDR3 sequence is 17 residues long.

The table lists this clonotype with many counts. The V gene is TRBV3-1, the J gene TRBJ2-3; D gene ambiguous. The CDR3 sequence is 14 residues long. CDR1 and CDR2 (germline): LGHDT, YNNKEL (reference sequence). V lost 0 bases, J lost 4 bases, and 8 bases lay in between. The CDR3 coding sequence is TGTGCCAGCAGCCAAGATTATCGGGCAGATACGCAGTATTTT. It yields the protein CASSQDYRADTQYF.

Ten or more counts support this clonotype. The chain employs TRBV28 and TRBJ1-4; the D is unclear. This CDR3 is built from 15 residues. Germline V CDR1 and CDR2: MDHEN, SYDVKM. The V end was cut by 4 bases, the J end by 0 bases, with 9 bases between. The CDR3 spells CASSWNVATNEKLFF. In DNA form, the CDR3 reads TGTGCCAGCAGTTGGAACGTTGCAACTAATGAAAAACTGTTTTTT. The whole variable domain, remainder taken from reference TRBV28 and TRBJ1-4, is DVKVTQSSRYLVKRTGEKVFLECVQDMDHENMFWYRQDPGLGLRLIYFSYDVKMKEKGDIPEGYSVSREKKERFSLILESASTNQTSMYLCASSWNVATNEKLFFGSGTQLSVL.

This clonotype was counted at least ten times. The chain is built from TRBV7-2 and TRBJ2-5, with TRBD2 as a possible D gene (5 bases). CDR1 is SGHTA, CDR2 FQGNSA, per germline. V dropped 3 bases and J dropped 3 bases, with 8 bases sitting between them. The CDR3 spans 13 residues. The CDR3 bases are TGTGCCAGCAGCTTCGGGGAGAAAGAGACCCAGTACTTC. Its protein product is CASSFGEKETQYF.

This clonotype has at least ten counts. The rearrangement links TRBV5-1 to TRBJ2-2, with 9 nucleotides matching TRBD1. The CDR3 has 17 amino acids. Unmatched junction bases numbered 7, after V lost 4 bases and J lost 0 bases. CDR1 is SGHRS and CDR2 is YFSETQ in the germline V gene. The CDR3 DNA reads TGCGCCAGCAGCAGGACAGGGGCGAACTCGAACACCGGGGAGCTGTTTTTT. Translated, it gives CASSRTGANSNTGELFF. Using reference TRBV5-1 and TRBJ2-2 for the parts outside the CDR3, the full variable domain is KAGVTQTPRYLIKTRGQQVTLSCSPISGHRSVSWYQQTPGQGLQFLFEYFSETQRNKGNFPGRFSGRQFSNSRSEMNVSTLELGDSALYLCASSRTGANSNTGELFFGEGSRLTVL.

This clonotype is a singleton in its sample. The rearrangement links TRBV30 to TRBJ1-1; D gene uncertain. This CDR3 has 12 amino acids. V lost 4 bases to trimming and J lost 8 bases, with 14 bases between them. Germline V gives CDR1 GTSNPN, CDR2 SVGIG (reference sequence). This chain's CDR3 is CAWKRPWPEAFF. As DNA, the CDR3 is TGTGCCTGGAAGAGACCGTGGCCGGAAGCTTTCTTT.

The sample holds a few counts of this clonotype. The chain recombines TRBV11-2 with TRBJ2-1; 7 bases agree with TRBD2. J lost 10 bases, V lost 6 bases, and 21 bases had no gene match. Germline lookup yields CDR1 SGHAT and CDR2 FQNNGV. The CDR3 length is 17 residues. This CDR3 reads CASRKMPGGSHNNEQFF. Written as DNA, the CDR3 is TGTGCCAGCAGAAAAATGCCCGGCGGGAGTCATAATAACGAGCAGTTCTTC.

Many counts were recorded for this clonotype. The chain carries TRBV9 and TRBJ2-3; D might be TRBD2 (6 bases). The length of the CDR3 is 15 residues. Germline V lookup: CDR1 SGDLS, CDR2 YYNGEE. Deletions cut 0 bases from V and 0 bases from J, with 8 bases between. The CDR3 DNA follows: TGTGCCAGCAGCGTAGAGGGGACTAGCACAGATACGCAGTATTTT. Amino acids: CASSVEGTSTDTQYF.

This clonotype has ten or more counts. V gene TRBV5-1 combines with J gene TRBJ2-4; D is ambiguous. Germline-derived CDR1 and CDR2 are SGHRS and YFSETQ. Trimming removed 0 bases from V and 1 base from J, with 5 bases in between. The CDR3 spans 14 residues. The CDR3 coding sequence is TGCGCCAGCAGCTTGGAAGGGGCCAAAAACATTCAGTACTTC. Translation: CASSLEGAKNIQYF. The full variable domain, in which reference TRBV5-1 and TRBJ2-4 provide the parts outside the CDR3, is KAGVTQTPRYLIKTRGQQVTLSCSPISGHRSVSWYQQTPGQGLQFLFEYFSETQRNKGNFPGRFSGRQFSNSRSEMNVSTLELGDSALYLCASSLEGAKNIQYFGAGTRLSVL.

This clonotype was seen at least ten times. CDR3 sequence (DNA): TGTGCCAGCAGCTTTTTCGGGGACAAGCCTCCTTCTGGCTACACCTTC. It translates to CASSFFGDKPPSGYTF. V usage is TRBV5-5 and J usage is TRBJ1-2; maybe TRBD1 (6 bases). Trimming took off 2 bases at V and 7 bases at J, with 21 bases between the two ends. This CDR3 has 16 residues. Germline lookup yields CDR1 SGHKS and CDR2 YYEKEE (reference sequence).

This clonotype was seen repeatedly, ten times or more. V usage is TRBV29-1 and J usage is TRBJ1-2; 8 bases map to TRBD1. Germline V gene sequence: CDR1 SQVTM, CDR2 ANQGSEA. The V and J ends lost 0 bases and 4 bases, in that order; junction bases with no gene match: 7. The CDR3 loop spans 15 amino acids. CDR3 in amino acids: CSVEDAGGRGYGYTF. The CDR3 nucleotides read TGCAGCGTTGAAGATGCAGGGGGCAGGGGCTATGGCTACACCTTC. Full variable domain (outside the CDR3, taken from reference TRBV29-1 and TRBJ1-2): SAVISQKPSRDICQRGTSLTIQCQVDSQVTMMFWYRQQPGQSLTLIATANQGSEATYESGFVIDKFPISRPNLTFSTLTVSNMSPEDSSIYLCSVEDAGGRGYGYTFGSGTRLTVV.

Comments on this clonotype: A much larger clone lies a single base off, so this may be a read error. The chain carries TRBV7-2 and TRBJ2-3; tentative D call: TRBD1 (5 bases). The CDR3 is made up of 14 amino acids. Germline V gives CDR1 SGHTA, CDR2 FQGNSA. The chain's CDR3 is CASSLGVSTGTQYF. The DNA of the CDR3 is TGTGCCAGCAGCTTAGGGGTTAGCACAGGTACGCAGTATTTT.

Notes on this clonotype: A single base separates this from a much larger clone, so it may be a read error. The genes are TRBV11-2 and TRBJ2-1; D is ambiguous. The CDR3 sequence is 13 residues long. CDR1 is SGHAT, CDR2 FQNNGV, per germline. This chain's CDR3 is CDSSPDGYNEQFF. The CDR3 nucleotides are TGTGACAGCAGCCCGGACGGCTACAATGAGCAGTTCTTC. The entire variable domain, with the rest obtained from reference TRBV11-2 and TRBJ2-1, is as follows: EAGVAQSPRYKIIEKRQSVAFWCNPISGHATLYWYQQILGQGPKLLIQFQNNGVVDDSQLPKDRFSAERLKGVDSTLKIQPAKLEDSAVYLCDSSPDGYNEQFFGPGTRLTVL.

This clonotype has a count of ten or more. The V gene is TRBV7-9, the J gene TRBJ2-1, with 8 bases identical to TRBD1. The CDR3 contains 16 residues. V was clipped by 10 bases and J by 1 base; unmatched bases: 12. Germline-derived CDR1 and CDR2 are SEHNR and FQNEAQ (reference sequence). The CDR3 region has the DNA TGTGCCATCGTGGTGACAGGGGAACGGTCCTACAATGAGCAGTTCTTC. It translates to CAIVVTGERSYNEQFF.